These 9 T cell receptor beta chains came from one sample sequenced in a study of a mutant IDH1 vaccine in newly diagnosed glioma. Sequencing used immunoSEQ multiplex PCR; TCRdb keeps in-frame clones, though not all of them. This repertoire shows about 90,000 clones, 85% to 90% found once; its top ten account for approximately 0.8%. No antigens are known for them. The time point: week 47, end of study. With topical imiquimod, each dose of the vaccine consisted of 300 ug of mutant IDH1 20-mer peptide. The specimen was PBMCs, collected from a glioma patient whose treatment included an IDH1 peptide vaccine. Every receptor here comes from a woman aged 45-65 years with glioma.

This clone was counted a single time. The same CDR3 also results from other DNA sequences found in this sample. In nucleotides, the CDR3 is TGCGCCAGTTCCGACGGGACAGTCTATGGCTACACCTTC. This sequence encodes CASSDGTVYGYTF. The chain recombines TRBV5-1 with TRBJ1-2, with 7 bases lining up with TRBD1. Per the germline V gene, CDR1 is SGHRS and CDR2 is YFSETQ. The CDR3 sequence is 13 residues long. The V segment lost 8 bases and the J segment 4 bases; nucleotides outside the gene matches: 8.

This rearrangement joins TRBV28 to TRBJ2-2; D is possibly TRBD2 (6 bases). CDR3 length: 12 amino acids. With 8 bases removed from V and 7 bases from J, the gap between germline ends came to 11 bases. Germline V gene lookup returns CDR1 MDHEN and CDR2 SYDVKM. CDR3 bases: TGTGCCAGCGCCCTGGGAGGCGGGGAGCTGTTTTTT. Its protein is CASALGGGELFF.

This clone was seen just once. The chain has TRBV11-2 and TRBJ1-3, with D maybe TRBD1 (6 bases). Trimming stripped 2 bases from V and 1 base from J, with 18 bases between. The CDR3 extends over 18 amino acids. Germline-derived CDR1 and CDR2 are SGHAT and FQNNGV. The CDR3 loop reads CASSLLVDRARSGNTIYF. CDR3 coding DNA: TGTGCCAGCAGCTTACTGGTGGACAGAGCAAGATCTGGAAACACCATATATTTT.

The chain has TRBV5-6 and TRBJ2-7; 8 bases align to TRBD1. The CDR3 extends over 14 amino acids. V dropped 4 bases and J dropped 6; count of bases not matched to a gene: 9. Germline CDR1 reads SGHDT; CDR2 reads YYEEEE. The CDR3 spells CASSHGQGAFEQYF. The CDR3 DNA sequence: TGTGCCAGCAGCCACGGACAGGGAGCCTTCGAGCAGTACTTC.

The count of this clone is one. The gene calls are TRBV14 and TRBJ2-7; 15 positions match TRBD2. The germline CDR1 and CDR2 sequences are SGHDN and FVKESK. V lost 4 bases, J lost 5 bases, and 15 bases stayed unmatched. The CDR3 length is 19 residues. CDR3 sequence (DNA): TGTGCCAGCAGCCGAGATTTCTGGACTAGCGGGAGGGAATCGGACGAGCAGTACTTC. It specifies CASSRDFWTSGRESDEQYF.

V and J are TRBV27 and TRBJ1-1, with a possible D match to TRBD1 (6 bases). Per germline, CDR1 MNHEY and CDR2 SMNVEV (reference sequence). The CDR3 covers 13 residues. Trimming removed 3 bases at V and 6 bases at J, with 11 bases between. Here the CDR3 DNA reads TGTGCCAGCAGTTTTACAGGGAGAGCTGAAGCTTTCTTT. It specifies CASSFTGRAEAFF.

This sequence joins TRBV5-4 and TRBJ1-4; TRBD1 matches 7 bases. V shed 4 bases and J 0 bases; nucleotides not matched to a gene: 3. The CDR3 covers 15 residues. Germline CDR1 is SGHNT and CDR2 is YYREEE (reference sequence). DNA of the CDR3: TGTGCCAGCAGCCGGGGACAGACAACTAATGAAAAACTGTTTTTT. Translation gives CASSRGQTTNEKLFF.

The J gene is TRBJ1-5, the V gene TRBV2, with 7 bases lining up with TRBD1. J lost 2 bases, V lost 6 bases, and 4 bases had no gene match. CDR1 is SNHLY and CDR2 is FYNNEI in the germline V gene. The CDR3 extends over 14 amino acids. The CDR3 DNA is TGTGCCAGCAGAGACAGGGCGGGCAATCAGCCCCAGCATTTT. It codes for CASRDRAGNQPQHF.

CDR3 region: CASSPGHLSTEAFF. In DNA, the CDR3 is TGTGCCAGCAGCCCGGGACACCTGAGCACTGAAGCTTTCTTT. The V and J genes are TRBV11-2 and TRBJ1-1; D might be TRBD1 (6 bases). The V gene's germline CDR1 is SGHAT and CDR2 FQNNGV. The CDR3 is 14 amino acids. Trimming left V 5 bases short and J 4 bases short, with 14 bases between.